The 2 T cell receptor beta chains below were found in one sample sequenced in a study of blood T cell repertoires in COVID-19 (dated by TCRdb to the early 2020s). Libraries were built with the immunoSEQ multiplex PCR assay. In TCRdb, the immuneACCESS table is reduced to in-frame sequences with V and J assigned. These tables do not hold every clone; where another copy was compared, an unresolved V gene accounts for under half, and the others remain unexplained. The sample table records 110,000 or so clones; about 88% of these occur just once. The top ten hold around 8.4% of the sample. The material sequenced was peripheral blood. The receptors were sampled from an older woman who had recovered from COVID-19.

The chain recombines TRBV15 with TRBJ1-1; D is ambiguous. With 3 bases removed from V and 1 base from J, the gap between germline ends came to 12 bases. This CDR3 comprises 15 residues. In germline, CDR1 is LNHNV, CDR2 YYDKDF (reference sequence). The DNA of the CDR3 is TGTGCCACCAGCAGGGATCTACGGAGGAACACTGAAGCTTTCTTT. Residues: CATSRDLRRNTEAFF.

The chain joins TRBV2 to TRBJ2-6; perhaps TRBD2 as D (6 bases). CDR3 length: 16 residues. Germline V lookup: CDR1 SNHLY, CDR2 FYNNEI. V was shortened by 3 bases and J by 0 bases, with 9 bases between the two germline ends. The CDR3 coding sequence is TGTGCCAGCAGTGAGGGAGGAGGCTCTGGGGCCAACGTCCTGACTTTC. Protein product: CASSEGGGSGANVLTF.